Sequencing of this TCR beta chain was carried out in a study of blood T cell repertoires in COVID-19. The CDR3 spans 13 residues. Germline CDR1 is SGHTA and CDR2 is FQGNSA. V dropped 2 bases and J dropped 13; count of bases not matched to a gene: 10. Sequencing was performed with immunoSEQ multiplex PCR; in TCRdb, only in-frame clones are kept and a portion is missing. The table shows about 81,000 clones, with about 90% occurring only once. The sequencing input was peripheral blood. The chain uses TRBV7-2 and TRBJ1-2; 7 nucleotides match TRBD1. This TCR derives from an elderly woman with acute or convalescent COVID-19. CDR3: CASSLKPRGSCTF. The CDR3 region has the DNA TGTGCCAGCAGCTTAAAACCCAGGGGGAGTTGCACCTTC.